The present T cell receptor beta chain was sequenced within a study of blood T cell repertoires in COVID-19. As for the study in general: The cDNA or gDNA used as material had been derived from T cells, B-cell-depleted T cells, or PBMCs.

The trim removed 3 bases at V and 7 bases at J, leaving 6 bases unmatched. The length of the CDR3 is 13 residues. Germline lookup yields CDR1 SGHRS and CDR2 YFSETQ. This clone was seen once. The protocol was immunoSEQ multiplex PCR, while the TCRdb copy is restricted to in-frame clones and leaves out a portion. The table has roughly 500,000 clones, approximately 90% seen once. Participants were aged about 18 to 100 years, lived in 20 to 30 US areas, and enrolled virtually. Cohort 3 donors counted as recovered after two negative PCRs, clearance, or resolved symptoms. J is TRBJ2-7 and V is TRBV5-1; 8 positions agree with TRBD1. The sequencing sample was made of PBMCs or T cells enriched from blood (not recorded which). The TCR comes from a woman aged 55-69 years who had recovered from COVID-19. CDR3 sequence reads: CASSSTGTGEQYV. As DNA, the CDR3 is TGCGCCAGCAGCTCTACCGGGACAGGAGAGCAGTACGTC.